One and the same sample provided the 11 T cell receptor beta chains below, sequenced in a study of cytomegalovirus exposure and HLA in healthy donors. The PCR had 60 Vbeta and 13 Jbeta primers. Profiled with immunoSEQ multiplex PCR; TCRdb holds only in-frame clones, not every one. The top ten clones hold 5.5% to 8% of a sample with some 150,000 clones, approximately 8.9% of them seen once. Input material: PBMCs. The receptors here all came from a woman aged 40 to 49 in good health and CMV-seropositive.

The chain links TRBV6-5 to TRBJ1-2, with TRBD1 matching over 10 bases. J was trimmed by 8 bases and V by 6 bases; bases with no gene match: 6. The CDR3 is 13 residues long. Germline assignment: CDR1 MNHEY and CDR2 SVGAGI. The CDR3 region is CASSPDRGGGYTF. Written as DNA, the CDR3 is TGTGCCAGCAGCCCGGACAGGGGGGGAGGCTACACCTTC.

This clone was observed a few times. This chain joins TRBV11-2 and TRBJ1-4, with a tentative D call TRBD1 (5 bases). V lost 0 bases and J 2 bases, leaving 7 bases between the germline ends. The CDR3 has 15 amino acids. CDR1 is SGHAT, CDR2 FQNNGV, per germline. Here the CDR3 DNA reads TGTGCCAGCAGCTTAGAGGCAGGGACTAATGAAAAACTGTTTTTT. It specifies CASSLEAGTNEKLFF.

This clone was seen only a few times. The chain links TRBV5-4 to TRBJ1-1, with TRBD1 matching over 9 bases. The CDR3 runs to 13 residues. The V gene's germline CDR1 is SGHNT and CDR2 YYREEE (reference sequence). V trimming: 3 bases; J trimming: 6 bases; junction bases outside the gene matches: 3. For the CDR3, the DNA is TGTGCCAGCAGCTGGGACAGGGTTTCTGAAGCTTTCTTT. Translating it yields CASSWDRVSEAFF.

In this sample, this clone turned up a few times. The chain recombines TRBV19 with TRBJ2-7, with 12 bases lining up with TRBD2. Germline lookup yields CDR1 LNHDA and CDR2 SQIVND (reference sequence). The V segment lost 1 base and the J segment 5 bases; nucleotides outside the gene matches: 3. The CDR3 is 15 amino acids. CDR3 bases: TGTGCCAGTAGTATAGGGACTAGCGGGGTTGACGAGCAGTACTTC. Residues: CASSIGTSGVDEQYF.

This clone was seen more than once but under ten times. The rearrangement links TRBV5-5 to TRBJ1-2, with D possibly TRBD1 on 5 matching bases. The V end was cut by 1 base, the J end by 3 bases, with 16 bases between. Germline CDR1 reads SGHKS; CDR2 reads YYEKEE (reference sequence). This CDR3 is 16 amino acids long. The CDR3 nucleotides read TGTGCCAGCAGCTTGAGGGGCGTCTCTAGAGACTATGGCTACACCTTC. Its translation is CASSLRGVSRDYGYTF.

There are a few counts of this clone. The chain is built from TRBV6-5 and TRBJ1-4, with D unresolved. In germline, CDR1 is MNHEY, CDR2 SVGAGI. The V gene lost 0 bases and the J gene lost 4 bases, with 6 bases spanning the gap. This CDR3 has 14 residues. The CDR3 is CASSYSQNNEKLFF. The CDR3 region has the DNA TGTGCCAGCAGTTACTCGCAGAATAATGAAAAACTGTTTTTT.

The chain has TRBV5-6 and TRBJ1-6; D ambiguous. CDR1 is SGHDT and CDR2 is YYEEEE in the germline V gene. Trimming took off 5 bases at V and 8 bases at J, with 11 bases between the two ends. This CDR3 contains 13 residues. CDR3 in DNA: TGTGCCAGCAGTTCACGGAGGGATTCACCCCTCCACTTT. It specifies CASSSRRDSPLHF.

This clone was seen more than once but under ten times. V gene TRBV6-5 combines with J gene TRBJ1-5; a possible D gene is TRBD1 (5 bases). Trimming stripped 8 bases from V and 9 bases from J, with 23 bases between. The CDR3 length is 15 residues. Looked up from germline, CDR1 is MNHEY and CDR2 is SVGAGI. The CDR3 DNA sequence: TGTGCCAGCTCGGTCGACAGACAAGACTCTTGGCCCCAGCATTTT. Translating it yields CASSVDRQDSWPQHF.

The chain links TRBV29-1 to TRBJ2-7; D gene uncertain. Germline V CDR1 and CDR2: SQVTM, ANQGSEA. This CDR3 contains 12 residues. V lost 4 bases and J lost 1, with 8 bases in between. CDR3 sequence (DNA): TGCAGCGTTGTAGCCCTTTCCTACGAGCAGTACTTC. Protein sequence: CSVVALSYEQYF.

The chain has TRBV2 and TRBJ1-2; D is unclear. Germline V gene data show CDR1 as SNHLY and CDR2 as FYNNEI. The CDR3 length is 12 residues. V dropped 6 bases and J dropped 8 bases, with 13 bases sitting between them. CDR3 sequence: CASSLLTRGYTF. In nucleotides, the CDR3 is TGTGCCAGCAGCCTTCTAACCCGGGGCTACACCTTC.

A few counts support this clone. The gene calls are TRBV19 and TRBJ1-5, with 10 bases matching TRBD1. From germline, CDR1 is LNHDA and CDR2 SQIVND (reference sequence). V shed 7 bases and J 2 bases; nucleotides not matched to a gene: 8. The CDR3 totals 16 residues. The CDR3: CASTRGGQGRNQPQHF. The CDR3 DNA is TGTGCCAGTACCCGAGGGGGACAGGGGCGCAATCAGCCCCAGCATTTT. The full variable domain, with the rest looked up from reference TRBV19 and TRBJ1-5, is DGGITQSPKYLFRKEGQNVTLSCEQNLNHDAMYWYRQDPGQGLRLIYYSQIVNDFQKGDIAEGYSVSREKKESFPLTVTSAQKNPTAFYLCASTRGGQGRNQPQHFGDGTRLSIL.